Listed here are 24 T cell receptor beta chains from one sample, sequenced in a study of lymphopenia after photon versus proton radiotherapy. Here immunoSEQ multiplex PCR was the method, and the copy in TCRdb shows in-frame clones only, minus some. The table lists about 160,000 clones, 75% to 90% of them singletons, with approximately 4.8% in the top ten. The material was peripheral blood, obtained from a patient treated with photon-based radiotherapy. These receptors all stem from a man aged 45-65 years with gastric cancer.

This clone was recorded many times. The chain joins TRBV7-9 to TRBJ1-4; 8 positions agree with TRBD1. CDR3 length: 15 residues. Germline CDR1 is SEHNR and CDR2 is FQNEAQ (reference sequence). V was clipped by 8 bases and J by 3 bases; unmatched bases: 8. CDR3 sequence: CASDAGQGSNEKLFF. The CDR3 DNA reads as TGTGCCAGCGATGCAGGACAGGGCTCTAATGAAAAACTGTTTTTT.

The chain recombines TRBV7-8 with TRBJ2-7; 9 bases map to TRBD2. Germline lookup yields CDR1 SGHVS and CDR2 FQNEAQ. This CDR3 spans 16 amino acids. V dropped 7 bases and J dropped 1; count of bases not matched to a gene: 11. The CDR3 here is CASILYASGASYEQYF. CDR3 in DNA: TGTGCCAGCATACTCTATGCTAGCGGGGCGTCCTACGAGCAGTACTTC.

The chain combines TRBV29-1 with TRBJ2-5; 11 positions match TRBD1. The germline V gene has CDR1 SQVTM and CDR2 ANQGSEA. This CDR3 is built from 14 residues. Losses at the gene ends were 4 bases for V and 5 bases for J; bases not matched to a gene: 6. The CDR3 protein is CSVVDRGQSETQYF. In nucleotides, the CDR3 is TGCAGCGTTGTGGACAGGGGGCAGTCGGAGACCCAGTACTTC.

The gene calls are TRBV5-4 and TRBJ2-2; 9 bases align to TRBD2. With 4 bases clipped from V and 5 bases from J, the junction kept 3 bases outside the gene matches. The CDR3 loop spans 14 amino acids. Germline CDR1 SGHNT, CDR2 YYREEE (reference sequence). The CDR3 spells CASSPTSGTGELFF. DNA for the CDR3: TGTGCCAGCAGCCCTACTAGCGGGACCGGGGAGCTGTTTTTT.

The chain employs TRBV5-6 and TRBJ1-2; 7 nucleotides match TRBD1. The CDR3 is made up of 16 amino acids. Germline loops: CDR1 SGHDT, CDR2 YYEEEE. J was trimmed by 2 bases and V by 3 bases; bases with no gene match: 10. As DNA, the CDR3 is TGTGCCAGCAGCTCGGACAGGAAAGGAACCAACTATGGCTACACCTTC. Translation: CASSSDRKGTNYGYTF. Filled out from reference TRBV5-6 and TRBJ1-2, the complete variable domain reads DAGVTQSPTHLIKTRGQQVTLRCSPKSGHDTVSWYQQALGQGPQFIFQYYEEEERQRGNFPDRFSGHQFPNYSSELNVNALLLGDSALYLCASSSDRKGTNYGYTFGSGTRLTVV.

The rearrangement uses TRBV15 and TRBJ1-5, with a weak D call TRBD1 (5 bases). V dropped 4 bases and J dropped 7 bases, with 17 bases sitting between them. The CDR3 is made up of 15 amino acids. In germline, CDR1 is LNHNV, CDR2 YYDKDF (reference sequence). The CDR3 DNA is TGTGCCACCAGCACTTTTGGGGACTTAAGGCAGCCCCAGCATTTT. As protein: CATSTFGDLRQPQHF.

The rearrangement links TRBV11-2 to TRBJ2-1; the D gene is possibly TRBD1 (6 bases). CDR1 is SGHAT, CDR2 FQNNGV, per germline. This CDR3 comprises 14 residues. V lost 4 bases and J 4 bases, leaving 11 bases between the germline ends. For the CDR3, the DNA is TGTGCCAGCAGCTCACAGGGCCTATACAATGAGCAGTTCTTC. Its translation: CASSSQGLYNEQFF.

The chain couples TRBV7-9 to TRBJ1-5; no reliable D call. With 1 base removed from V and 6 bases from J, the gap between germline ends came to 4 bases. CDR3 size: 12 residues. The germline gives CDR1 SEHNR, CDR2 FQNEAQ (reference sequence). The CDR3 here is CASSLGVQPQHF. In DNA form, the CDR3 reads TGTGCCAGCAGCTTAGGGGTTCAGCCCCAGCATTTT.

This clone showed up just once. In DNA, the CDR3 is TGTGCCAGCAGCAGGGGCCTCAATCAGCCCCAGCATTTT. It encodes CASSRGLNQPQHF. V gene TRBV6-4 combines with J gene TRBJ1-5, with a possible D match to TRBD1 (6 bases). The ends were cut back, 6 bases at V and 3 bases at J, with 9 bases in the middle. Germline loops: CDR1 MRHNA, CDR2 SNTAGT. There are 13 residues in the CDR3.

This chain links TRBV10-1 with TRBJ2-7; the match to TRBD2 covers 11 bases. This CDR3 is built from 18 residues. The germline gives CDR1 WNHNN, CDR2 SYGVQD (reference sequence). The V and J ends lost 6 bases and 3 bases, in that order; junction bases with no gene match: 16. The CDR3 protein is CASSSGGLAGGLGYEQYF. CDR3 DNA: TGCGCCAGCAGCTCAGGCGGGCTAGCGGGAGGTTTGGGCTACGAGCAGTACTTC.

The chain recombines TRBV6-4 with TRBJ2-2; D is unclear. Germline CDR1 and CDR2: MRHNA and SNTAGT. The CDR3 loop spans 14 amino acids. V lost 4 bases, J lost 6 bases, and 12 bases lay in between. The DNA for the CDR3 is TGTGCCAGCAGTGTCGTTAGTGAGTCCGGGGAGCTGTTTTTT. This translates into CASSVVSESGELFF.

J is TRBJ1-2 and V is TRBV15; D is undetermined. V shed 0 bases and J shed 4 bases, with 9 bases lying between them. This CDR3 spans 14 amino acids. Germline values: CDR1 LNHNV, CDR2 YYDKDF (reference sequence). The CDR3 spells CATSRDGRIYGYTF. Here the CDR3 DNA reads TGTGCCACCAGCAGAGATGGACGGATCTATGGCTACACCTTC.

This clone has a handful of counts. The V and J genes are TRBV2 and TRBJ2-7, with unresolved D. V lost 8 bases to trimming and J lost 3 bases, with 8 bases between them. The CDR3 loop spans 11 amino acids. Germline V CDR1 and CDR2: SNHLY, FYNNEI. CDR3 in amino acids: CASSPGYEQYF. CDR3 nucleotides: TGTGCCAGCTCTCCGGGCTACGAGCAGTACTTC.

The chain has TRBV7-9 and TRBJ1-2, with 9 positions matching TRBD1. J lost 4 bases, V lost 5 bases, and 8 bases had no gene match. Germline CDR1 and CDR2: SEHNR and FQNEAQ (reference sequence). This CDR3 region has 15 residues. The CDR3 region has the DNA TGTGCCAGCAGCGCTACAGGGGGCCCTACCTATGGCTACACCTTC. Translating gives CASSATGGPTYGYTF.

The rearrangement links TRBV7-3 to TRBJ1-5; weak D call: TRBD1 (5 bases). The CDR3 has 13 amino acids. Between the trimmed V and J ends, which lost 5 bases and 4 bases, there was a span of 9 bases. Germline CDR1 SGHTA, CDR2 FQGTGA. The CDR3 nucleotides read TGTGCCAGCAGCACGGGACGTAATCAGCCCCAGCATTTT. It specifies CASSTGRNQPQHF.

This clone was detected a few times. The chain recombines TRBV19 with TRBJ1-1; D remains ambiguous. Germline V gives CDR1 LNHDA, CDR2 SQIVND (reference sequence). V gave up 7 bases and J gave up 1 base, with 4 bases separating them. There are 11 residues in the CDR3. CDR3: CASNENTEAFF. The CDR3 nucleotides read TGTGCCAGTAATGAGAACACTGAAGCTTTCTTT.

This chain uses TRBV5-4 with TRBJ1-1, with D uncertain. CDR1 and CDR2 from the germline V gene are SGHNT and YYREEE (reference sequence). V lost 1 base and J 1 base, leaving 5 bases between the germline ends. The CDR3 length is 13 residues. This chain's CDR3 is CASSLFQNTEAFF. The DNA for the CDR3 is TGTGCCAGCAGCTTGTTCCAGAACACTGAAGCTTTCTTT.

This chain links TRBV30 with TRBJ1-1; D is unclear. The CDR3 has 14 amino acids. Germline V gene lookup returns CDR1 GTSNPN and CDR2 SVGIG (reference sequence). Trimming took off 0 bases at V and 0 bases at J, with 8 bases between the two ends. The CDR3: CAWSVPGMNTEAFF. CDR3 coding DNA: TGTGCCTGGAGTGTGCCGGGGATGAACACTGAAGCTTTCTTT.

The chain links TRBV19 to TRBJ1-3, with 7 bases aligning to TRBD1. Per germline, CDR1 LNHDA and CDR2 SQIVND (reference sequence). The CDR3 is made up of 15 amino acids. Trimming took 9 bases from V and 0 from J; bases not matched to a gene: 8. Here the CDR3 reads CASQDRQRSGNTIYF. The CDR3, as DNA: TGTGCCAGCCAGGACAGGCAACGCTCTGGAAACACCATATATTTT.

V gene TRBV28 combines with J gene TRBJ2-1; TRBD2 aligns across 10 bases. Germline V gives CDR1 MDHEN, CDR2 SYDVKM. The V segment lost 5 bases and the J segment 4 bases; nucleotides outside the gene matches: 11. The CDR3 runs 17 residues. CDR3 sequence: CASSPFEREGRYNEQFF. CDR3 sequence (DNA): TGTGCCAGCAGTCCCTTTGAGCGGGAGGGCCGGTACAATGAGCAGTTCTTC.

This chain joins TRBV5-4 and TRBJ2-1; 14 bases align to TRBD2. V gave up 3 bases and J gave up 6 bases; unmatched junction bases: 5. Germline lookup yields CDR1 SGHNT and CDR2 YYREEE (reference sequence). This CDR3 has 16 residues. In DNA form, the CDR3 reads TGTGCCAGCAGCTGGCGGGGACTAGCGGGAGCCAATGAGCAGTTCTTC. Translated, it gives CASSWRGLAGANEQFF.

The chain couples TRBV6-1 to TRBJ1-1; possibly TRBD1 for D (5 bases). CDR1 is MNHNS and CDR2 is SASEGT in the germline V gene. The CDR3 loop spans 14 amino acids. Trimming took off 10 bases at V and 2 bases at J, with 17 bases between the two ends. CDR3 bases: TGTGCCACCGAAGCCGACAGACTTAACACTGAAGCTTTCTTT. Translated: CATEADRLNTEAFF.

This clone has just a few counts. CDR3 residues: CASSLGDAEAFF. CDR3 nucleotide sequence: TGTGCCAGCAGCTTGGGGGATGCTGAAGCTTTCTTT. V gene TRBV7-9 combines with J gene TRBJ1-1, with D possibly TRBD1 on 5 matching bases. Per germline, CDR1 SEHNR and CDR2 FQNEAQ (reference sequence). This CDR3 is 12 amino acids long. V was cut by 3 bases and J by 6 bases, with 8 bases left in between.

V gene TRBV7-2 combines with J gene TRBJ2-1, with 7 bases aligning to TRBD2. Germline CDR1 reads SGHTA; CDR2 reads FQGNSA. V lost 3 bases, J lost 5 bases, and 7 bases stayed unmatched. The CDR3 consists of 15 residues. In DNA form, the CDR3 reads TGTGCCAGCAGCTTTGACGGGGGGAGGAACAATGAGCAGTTCTTC. Amino acids: CASSFDGGRNNEQFF.